Listed below are T cell receptor beta chains from one sample, sequenced in a study of OX40 agonist ivuxolimab in advanced cancers. Assay used: immunoSEQ multiplex PCR; TCRdb lists only in-frame clones, some missing. The sample lists some 16,000 clones, approximately 77% occurring once. The specimen was CD4+ or CD8+ T cells sorted from blood, collected in a trial of the OX40 agonist ivuxolimab. The source is an adult with an advanced solid tumor such as melanoma, head and neck, liver or kidney cancer. Each CDR3 is given with its conserved first and last residue. The D gene is left open where the match is weak. Only some rows state a clone size, as once, few, many or a class for expanded clones.

cdr3_aa cdr3_nt d_call v_call clone_size j_call
CASSYRAGAHEQFF TGTGCCAGCAGCTATCGAGCGGGGGCACATGAGCAGTTCTTC TRBD2 TRBV11-3 few TRBJ2-1
CASSLVGQGRFQPQHF TGTGCCAGCAGCTTAGTGGGACAGGGACGATTTCAGCCCCAGCATTTT TRBD1 TRBV7-8 few TRBJ1-5
CASSIPPGNGYTF TGTGCCAGTAGTATACCCCCAGGGAATGGCTACACCTTC NA TRBV19 NA TRBJ1-2
CASSLDGKGYNEQFF TGTGCCAGCAGCTTGGACGGGAAGGGGTACAATGAGCAGTTCTTC NA TRBV5-6 NA TRBJ2-1
CASSLEGGGRTYGYTF TGTGCCAGCAGCTTAGAGGGGGGTGGCAGGACCTATGGCTACACCTTC NA TRBV11-2 NA TRBJ1-2
CASSYPLRTGSYEQYF TGTGCCAGCAGTTACCCGTTACGGACAGGATCCTACGAGCAGTACTTC TRBD1 TRBV6-5 NA TRBJ2-7
CASSLIKPEAFF TGTGCCAGCAGCTTAATTAAACCCGAAGCTTTCTTT NA TRBV13 NA TRBJ1-1
CASSLVPNRESSYNEQFF TGTGCCAGCAGCTTAGTCCCAAACAGGGAAAGCTCCTACAATGAGCAGTTCTTC NA TRBV7-2 NA TRBJ2-1
CASSQLAGEGETQYF TGCGCCAGCAGCCAGCTAGCGGGGGAGGGAGAGACCCAGTACTTC TRBD2 TRBV4-1 once TRBJ2-5
CASSHRDRAYNEQFF TGTGCCAGCAGTCACCGGGACAGGGCCTACAATGAGCAGTTCTTC TRBD1 TRBV7-9 NA TRBJ2-1
CASSITVAGGNTIYF TGTGCCAGTAGTATAACGGTCGCCGGTGGAAACACCATATATTTT NA TRBV19 NA TRBJ1-3
CSVDSTDAGNTIYF TGCAGCGTTGACTCGACAGATGCTGGAAACACCATATATTTT NA TRBV29-1 NA TRBJ1-3
CASSQRTGGGYEQYF TGTGCCAGCAGCCAAAGGACAGGGGGGGGGTACGAGCAGTACTTC TRBD1 TRBV6-1 few TRBJ2-7
CSVDEYPWGYGYTF TGCAGCGTTGATGAATACCCGTGGGGCTATGGCTACACCTTC NA TRBV29-1 NA TRBJ1-2
CASSYSTGGWSYEQYF TGTGCCAGCAGTTACTCCACAGGGGGCTGGTCCTACGAGCAGTACTTC TRBD1 TRBV6-5 NA TRBJ2-7
CASSLWDSGAFF TGTGCCAGCAGCCTATGGGACAGCGGAGCTTTCTTT TRBD1 TRBV7-9 NA TRBJ1-1
CASSEYYGYNEQFF TGTGCCAGCAGTGAATATTACGGATACAATGAGCAGTTCTTC NA TRBV25-1 NA TRBJ2-1
CASSPGPQYF TGTGCCAGCAGCCCAGGGCCCCAGTACTTC NA TRBV7-6 NA TRBJ2-5
CASNPTLSYEQYF TGTGCCAGCAACCCGACCCTTTCCTACGAGCAGTACTTC NA TRBV6-5 few TRBJ2-7
CASSLGAPADTQYF TGCGCCAGCAGCTTGGGGGCGCCGGCAGATACGCAGTATTTT NA TRBV5-1 medium-sized TRBJ2-3
CASSAGLGLEYGYTF TGTGCCAGCAGTGCAGGGCTGGGGTTAGAATATGGCTACACCTTC NA TRBV6-1 medium-sized TRBJ1-2
CASSQGTGSFTYGYTF TGTGCCAGCAGCCAAGGGACAGGGAGTTTTACATATGGCTACACCTTC TRBD1 TRBV7-2 NA TRBJ1-2
CSVEDLKFGQNEQFF TGCAGCGTTGAAGATCTGAAGTTTGGGCAGAATGAGCAGTTCTTC NA TRBV29-1 NA TRBJ2-1
CASSLDREPYNEQFF TGTGCCAGCAGCTTGGACAGGGAGCCCTACAATGAGCAGTTCTTC NA TRBV5-6 NA TRBJ2-1
CASSSRGLTDTQYF TGTGCCAGCAGTTCTCGGGGGCTCACAGATACGCAGTATTTT NA TRBV7-6 NA TRBJ2-3
CASSPGYSDYGYTF TGTGCCAGCAGCCCGGGGTATTCAGACTATGGCTACACCTTC NA TRBV5-5 NA TRBJ1-2
CASSLGRSDTGELFF TGTGCCAGCAGCTTAGGAAGATCCGACACCGGGGAGCTGTTTTTT NA TRBV7-9 NA TRBJ2-2
CASSLAGVEQYF TGTGCCAGCAGCTTGGCGGGTGTCGAGCAGTACTTC NA TRBV7-9 NA TRBJ2-7
CASSPSDATDTQYF TGTGCCAGCAGTCCCTCGGACGCCACAGATACGCAGTATTTT NA TRBV27 few TRBJ2-3
CASSSSLGDWSTEAFF TGTGCCAGCAGCTCTTCGCTAGGGGACTGGAGCACTGAAGCTTTCTTT NA TRBV7-9 NA TRBJ1-1
CASSQGLGSHNEQFF TGCGCCAGCAGCCAGGGACTAGGTTCCCACAATGAGCAGTTCTTC TRBD2 TRBV5-1 NA TRBJ2-1
CASSFWTGGGADTQYF TGTGCCAGCAGCTTTTGGACAGGCGGGGGGGCAGATACGCAGTATTTT TRBD2 TRBV5-6 few TRBJ2-3
CASSYTGQVYEQYF TGTGCCAGCAGTTACACCGGACAGGTCTACGAGCAGTACTTC TRBD1 TRBV6-5 once TRBJ2-7
CASSQENGYYRGNEKLFF TGCGCCAGCAGCCAAGAGAACGGTTATTATCGGGGTAATGAAAAACTGTTTTTT NA TRBV4-3 few TRBJ1-4
CASRGGRTQYF TGCGCCAGCCGGGGGGGCAGAACGCAGTATTTT TRBD2 TRBV10-2 NA TRBJ2-3
CASSTQKETQYF TGTGCCAGCAGCACCCAGAAAGAGACCCAGTACTTC NA TRBV7-9 once TRBJ2-5
CASSLGSRTLNQPQHF TGTGCCAGCAGTTTAGGATCTCGGACACTTAATCAGCCCCAGCATTTT NA TRBV27 NA TRBJ1-5
CASSQGRTGVISGELFF TGCGCCAGCAGCCAAGGGAGGACAGGGGTAATTTCGGGGGAGCTGTTTTTT TRBD1 TRBV4-1 NA TRBJ2-2
CASSFGEKGQFF TGTGCCAGCAGCTTTGGGGAAAAGGGGCAGTTCTTC NA TRBV9 NA TRBJ2-1
CASSSGHFGAATEAFF TGTGCCAGCAGTTCCGGCCACTTCGGAGCGGCCACTGAAGCTTTCTTT NA TRBV7-9 NA TRBJ1-1
CASSVEKFGETQYF TGTGCCAGCAGCGTAGAGAAATTTGGGGAGACCCAGTACTTC NA TRBV9 medium-sized TRBJ2-5
CASSSEDLYEQYF TGTGCCAGCAGTTCCGAAGATCTTTACGAGCAGTACTTC NA TRBV5-4 NA TRBJ2-7
CASGVGNTEAFF TGTGCCAGTGGGGTGGGGAACACTGAAGCTTTCTTT NA TRBV9 once TRBJ1-1
CASKNTGVYAEQYF TGCGCCAGCAAAAATACAGGGGTTTACGCCGAGCAGTACTTC TRBD1 TRBV10-2 NA TRBJ2-7
CASSMTSKGGIYETQYF TGTGCCAGCAGCATGACTAGCAAGGGAGGTATCTATGAGACCCAGTACTTC TRBD2 TRBV11-3 NA TRBJ2-5
CASSFIGTSGPETQYF TGTGCCAGCAGTTTTATCGGGACTAGCGGGCCCGAGACCCAGTACTTC TRBD2 TRBV27 NA TRBJ2-5
CASSYGGDGELFF TGTGCCAGCAGTTACGGAGGGGACGGGGAGCTGTTTTTT NA TRBV6-6 NA TRBJ2-2
CASSLLLQETQYF TGTGCCAGCAGCCTCCTCCTTCAAGAGACCCAGTACTTC NA TRBV13 NA TRBJ2-5
CAINPDRDHGYTF TGTGCCATCAACCCGGACAGGGATCATGGCTACACCTTC TRBD1 TRBV10-3 NA TRBJ1-2
CASSLGVQGAGYGYTF TGTGCCAGCAGCTTAGGCGTTCAGGGGGCTGGCTATGGCTACACCTTC TRBD1 TRBV13 NA TRBJ1-2
CASSFSGLDGNEQFF TGTGCCAGTAGTTTCTCCGGACTAGATGGGAATGAGCAGTTCTTC TRBD2 TRBV19 NA TRBJ2-1
CASSYSSQGANYEQYF TGTGCCAGCAGTTACTCATCCCAGGGGGCTAACTACGAGCAGTACTTC TRBD1 TRBV6-5 NA TRBJ2-7
CASSLAAGPLTF TGTGCCAGCAGCTTAGCCGCAGGCCCCCTGACCTTT NA TRBV13 NA TRBJ1-1
CASSQVRATEAFF TGCGCCAGCAGCCAAGTTAGGGCCACTGAAGCTTTCTTT NA TRBV4-3 NA TRBJ1-1
CASSLGLQLLNSPLHF TGTGCCAGCAGCTTGGGGCTACAACTCCTTAATTCACCCCTCCACTTT NA TRBV7-2 NA TRBJ1-6
CASSPAAGSHEQFF TGTGCCAGCAGCCCCGCTGCGGGGAGCCATGAGCAGTTCTTC NA TRBV13 NA TRBJ2-1
CASRKFTQGRTEAFF TGTGCCAGCAGAAAGTTTACTCAGGGGCGGACTGAAGCTTTCTTT NA TRBV5-8 NA TRBJ1-1
CASSEAGTGRTEAFF TGTGCCAGCAGTGAAGCCGGGACAGGGCGGACTGAAGCTTTCTTT TRBD1 TRBV2 NA TRBJ1-1